At least ten counts were recorded for the clone carrying this TCR beta chain. The target antigen is unknown. MiXCR, applied by TCRdb to the RACE reads, yields one record per CDR3 protein. The repertoire includes 380,000 or so distinct CDR3 sequences, 4.5% to 5.5% of them detected once, and approximately 8.2% sits in the top ten. Time point here: pre-sensitization, week 0. The treatment denotes: therapeutic diphenylcyclopropenone sensitization with weekly scalp DPC. Blood draws came before every patch-test application. Trimming pared 3 bases from V and 4 bases from J, leaving 16 bases between. In germline, CDR1 is SGDLS, CDR2 YYNGEE. There are 16 residues in the CDR3. The data stem from a study of human T cells and chemical hapten exposure. Overall study results and limits: High-frequency TCRs, those above 1 in 1000, stayed the same after DPC sensitization.

The chain uses TRBV9 and TRBJ2-2, with D maybe TRBD1 (6 bases). Sequenced here: whole blood, sampled in connection with sensitization to the hapten diphenylcyclopropenone (DPC). The receptor's source is a woman in her late teens or twenties with alopecia areata. Some clones in this sample may be carry-over from other donors' samples. The CDR3 here is CASSGRGGESTGELFF. For the CDR3, the DNA is TGTGCCAGCAGCGGTAGAGGGGGAGAAAGCACCGGGGAGCTGTTTTTT.